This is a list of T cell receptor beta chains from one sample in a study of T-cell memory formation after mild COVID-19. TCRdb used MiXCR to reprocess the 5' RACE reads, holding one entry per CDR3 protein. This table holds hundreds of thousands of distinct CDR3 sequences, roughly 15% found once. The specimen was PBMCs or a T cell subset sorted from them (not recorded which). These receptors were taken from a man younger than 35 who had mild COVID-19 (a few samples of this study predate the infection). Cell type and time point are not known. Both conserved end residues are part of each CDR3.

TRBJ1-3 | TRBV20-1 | CSASIGAGNTIYF
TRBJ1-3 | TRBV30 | CAWSVSSGNTIYF
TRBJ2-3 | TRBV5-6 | CASSQQGHTQYF
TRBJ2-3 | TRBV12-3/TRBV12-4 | CASSPGLASDTQYF
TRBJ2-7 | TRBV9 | CASSVKPGQGDEQYF
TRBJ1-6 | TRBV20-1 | CSARDEPRQTELNSPLHF
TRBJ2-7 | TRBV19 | CASSVSLAGYSYEQYF
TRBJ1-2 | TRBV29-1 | CSVGSMGYTF
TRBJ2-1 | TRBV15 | CATSSAPGNEQFF
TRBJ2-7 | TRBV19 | CASSMGSIWEQYF
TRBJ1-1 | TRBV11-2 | CASSFGRGSTEAFF
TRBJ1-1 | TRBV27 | CASSFSGEGTEAFF
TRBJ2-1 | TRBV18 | CASSPTGGYNEQFF
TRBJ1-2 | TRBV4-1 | CASSQEAVANYGYTF
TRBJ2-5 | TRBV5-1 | CASSLPSGGETQYF
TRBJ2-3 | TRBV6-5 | CASSRGTGGRTDTQYF
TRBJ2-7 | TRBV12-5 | CASGPPRGYEQYF
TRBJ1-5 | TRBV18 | CASHGQLNQPQHF
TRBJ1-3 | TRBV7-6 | CASSPRPSGNTIYF
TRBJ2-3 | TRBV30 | CACREDRVPDTQYF
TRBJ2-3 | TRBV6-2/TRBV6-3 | CASSLPDRGGDTQYF
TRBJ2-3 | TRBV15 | CATSRGDRGHTQYF
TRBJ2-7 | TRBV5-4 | CASSPGTGGREQYF
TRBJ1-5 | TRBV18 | CASSPGQGANQPQHF
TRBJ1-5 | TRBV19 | CASSIVGTVDSNQPQHF
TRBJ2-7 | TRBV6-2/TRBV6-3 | CASSYWDRGTAYF
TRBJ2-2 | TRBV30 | CAWSLPGQGSGELFF
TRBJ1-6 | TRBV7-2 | CASSLRYRDYNSPLHF
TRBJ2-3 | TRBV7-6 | CASSLGGAGGTADTQYF
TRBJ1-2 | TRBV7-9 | CASSLDRGGDYGYTF
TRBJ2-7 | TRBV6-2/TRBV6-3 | CASSSSGTRGYEQYF
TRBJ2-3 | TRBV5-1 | CASSRSGESTDTQYF
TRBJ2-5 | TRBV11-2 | CASSSVKGGQQTQYF
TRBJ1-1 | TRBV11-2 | CASRTTGRRNTEAFF
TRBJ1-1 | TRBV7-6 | CASASGGTEAFF
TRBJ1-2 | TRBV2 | CASSESPGVIVGYTF
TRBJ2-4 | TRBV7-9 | CASSRRGGYSKNIQYF
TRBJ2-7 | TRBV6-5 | CASSYSWTPTLDEQYF
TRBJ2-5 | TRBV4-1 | CASSPWEGGLWETQYF